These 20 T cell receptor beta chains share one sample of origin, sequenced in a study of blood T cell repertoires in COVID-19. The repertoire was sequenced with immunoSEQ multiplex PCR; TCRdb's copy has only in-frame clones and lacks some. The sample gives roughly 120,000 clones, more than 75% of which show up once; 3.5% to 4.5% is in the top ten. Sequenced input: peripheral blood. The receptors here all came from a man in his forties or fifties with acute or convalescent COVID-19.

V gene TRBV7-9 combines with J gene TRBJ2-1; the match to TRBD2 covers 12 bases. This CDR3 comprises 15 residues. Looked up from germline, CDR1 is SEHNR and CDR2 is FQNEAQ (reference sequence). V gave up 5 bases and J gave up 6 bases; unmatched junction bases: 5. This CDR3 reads CASSMTSGRRNEQFF. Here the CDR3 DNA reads TGTGCCAGCAGCATGACTAGCGGGAGACGCAATGAGCAGTTCTTC.

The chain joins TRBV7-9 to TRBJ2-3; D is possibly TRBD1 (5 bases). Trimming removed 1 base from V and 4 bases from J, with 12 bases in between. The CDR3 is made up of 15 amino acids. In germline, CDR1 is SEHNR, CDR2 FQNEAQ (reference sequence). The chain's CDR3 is CASSLGGQNADTQYF. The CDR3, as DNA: TGTGCCAGCAGCTTAGGGGGCCAGAACGCAGATACGCAGTATTTT.

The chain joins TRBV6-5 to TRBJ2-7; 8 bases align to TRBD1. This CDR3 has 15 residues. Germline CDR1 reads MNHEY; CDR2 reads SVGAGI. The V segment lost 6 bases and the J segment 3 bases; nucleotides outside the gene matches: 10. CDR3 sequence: CASRGQATRSYEQYF. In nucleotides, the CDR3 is TGTGCCAGCAGGGGACAGGCAACACGAAGCTACGAGCAGTACTTC.

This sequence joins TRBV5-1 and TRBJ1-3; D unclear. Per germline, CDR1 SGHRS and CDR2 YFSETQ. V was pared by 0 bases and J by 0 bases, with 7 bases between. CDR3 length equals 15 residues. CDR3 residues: CASSLAGGSGNTIYF. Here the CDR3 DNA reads TGCGCCAGCAGCTTGGCGGGTGGCTCTGGAAACACCATATATTTT.

The CDR3 sequence is CASSVSVEGSEKLFF. CDR3 nucleotides: TGTGCCAGCAGCGTAAGTGTGGAGGGAAGCGAAAAACTGTTTTTT. The genes are TRBV9 and TRBJ1-4; D is unclear. Germline CDR1 and CDR2: SGDLS and YYNGEE. The CDR3 covers 15 residues. The V gene lost 1 base and the J gene lost 8 bases, with 15 bases spanning the gap.

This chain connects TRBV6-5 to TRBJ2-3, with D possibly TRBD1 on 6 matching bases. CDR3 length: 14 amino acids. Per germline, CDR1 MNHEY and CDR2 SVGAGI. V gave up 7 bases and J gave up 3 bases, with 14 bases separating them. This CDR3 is CASTQQGPTDTQYF. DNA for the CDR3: TGTGCCAGCACCCAACAGGGTCCGACAGATACGCAGTATTTT.

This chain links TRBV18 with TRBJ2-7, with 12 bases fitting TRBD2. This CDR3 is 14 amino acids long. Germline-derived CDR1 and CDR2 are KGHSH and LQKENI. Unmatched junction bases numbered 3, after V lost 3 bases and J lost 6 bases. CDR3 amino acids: CASSPTSGSGEQYF. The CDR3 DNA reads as TGTGCCAGCTCACCGACTAGCGGGAGTGGCGAGCAGTACTTC. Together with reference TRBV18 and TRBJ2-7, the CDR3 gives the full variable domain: NAGVMQNPRHLVRRRGQEARLRCSPMKGHSHVYWYRQLPEEGLKFMVYLQKENIIDESGMPKERFSAEFPKEGPSILRIQQVVRGDSAAYFCASSPTSGSGEQYFGPGTRLTVT.

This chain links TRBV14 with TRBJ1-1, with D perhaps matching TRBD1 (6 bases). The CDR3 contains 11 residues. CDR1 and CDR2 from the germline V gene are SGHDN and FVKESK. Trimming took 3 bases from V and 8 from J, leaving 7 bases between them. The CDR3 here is CASSHGTEAFF. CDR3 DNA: TGTGCCAGCAGCCATGGGACAGAAGCTTTCTTT.

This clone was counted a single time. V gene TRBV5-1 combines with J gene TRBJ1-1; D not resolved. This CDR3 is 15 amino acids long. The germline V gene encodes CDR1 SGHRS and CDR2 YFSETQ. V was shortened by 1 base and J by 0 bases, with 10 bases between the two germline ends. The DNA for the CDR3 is TGCGCCAGCAGCTTGATTACTTCTTTGAACACTGAAGCTTTCTTT. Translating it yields CASSLITSLNTEAFF.

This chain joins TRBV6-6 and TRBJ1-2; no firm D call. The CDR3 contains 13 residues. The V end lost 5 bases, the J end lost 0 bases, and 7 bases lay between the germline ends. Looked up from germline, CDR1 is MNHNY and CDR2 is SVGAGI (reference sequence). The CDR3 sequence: CASSNTSNYGYTF. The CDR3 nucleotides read TGTGCCAGCAGTAACACATCTAACTATGGCTACACCTTC.

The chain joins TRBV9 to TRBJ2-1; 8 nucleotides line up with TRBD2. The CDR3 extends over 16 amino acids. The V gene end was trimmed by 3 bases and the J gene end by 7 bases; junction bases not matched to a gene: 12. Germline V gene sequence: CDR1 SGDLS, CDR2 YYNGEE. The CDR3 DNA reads TGTGCCAGCAGCGAGACCGGGACTAGTAAGGTTAATGAGCAGTTCTTC. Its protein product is CASSETGTSKVNEQFF.

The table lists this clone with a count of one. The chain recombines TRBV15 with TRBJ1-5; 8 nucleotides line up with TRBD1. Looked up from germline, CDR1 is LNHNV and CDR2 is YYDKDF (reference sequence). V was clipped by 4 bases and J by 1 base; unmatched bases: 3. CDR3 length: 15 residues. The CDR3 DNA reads TGTGCCACCAGCATTGACAGGGGAAGCAATCAGCCCCAGCATTTT. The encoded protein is CATSIDRGSNQPQHF.

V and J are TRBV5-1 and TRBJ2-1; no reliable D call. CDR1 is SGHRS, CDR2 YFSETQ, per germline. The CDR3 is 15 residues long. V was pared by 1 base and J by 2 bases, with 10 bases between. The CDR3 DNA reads TGCGCCAGCAGCTTGACTCGTACTACCTACAATGAGCAGTTCTTC. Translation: CASSLTRTTYNEQFF.

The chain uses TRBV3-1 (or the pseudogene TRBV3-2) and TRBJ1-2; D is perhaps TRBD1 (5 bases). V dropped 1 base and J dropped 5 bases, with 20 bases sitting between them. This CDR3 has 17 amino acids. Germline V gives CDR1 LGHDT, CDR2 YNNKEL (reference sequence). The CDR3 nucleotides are TGTGCCAGCAGCCAAGGATCGGCAGGGCTCTTTAAGTATGGCTACACCTTC. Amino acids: CASSQGSAGLFKYGYTF.

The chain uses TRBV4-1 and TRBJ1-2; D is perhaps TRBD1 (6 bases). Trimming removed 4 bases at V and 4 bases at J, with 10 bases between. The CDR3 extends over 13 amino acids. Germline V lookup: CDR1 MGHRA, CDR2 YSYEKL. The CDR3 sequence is CASSLMDSYGYTF. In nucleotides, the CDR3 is TGCGCCAGCAGCCTCATGGACAGCTATGGCTACACCTTC.

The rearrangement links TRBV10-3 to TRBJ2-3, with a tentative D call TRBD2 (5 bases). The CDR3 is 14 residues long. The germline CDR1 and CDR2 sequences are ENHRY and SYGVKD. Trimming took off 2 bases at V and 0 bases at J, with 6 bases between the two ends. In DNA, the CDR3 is TGTGCCATCAGTGAGGGACTTAGCACAGATACGCAGTATTTT. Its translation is CAISEGLSTDTQYF.

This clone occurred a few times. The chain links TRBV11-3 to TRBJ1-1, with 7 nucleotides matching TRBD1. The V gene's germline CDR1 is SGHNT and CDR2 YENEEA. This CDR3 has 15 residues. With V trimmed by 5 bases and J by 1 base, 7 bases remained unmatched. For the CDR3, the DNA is TGTGCCAGCAGCCCCGCGACAGGGTCGAACACTGAAGCTTTCTTT. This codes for CASSPATGSNTEAFF.

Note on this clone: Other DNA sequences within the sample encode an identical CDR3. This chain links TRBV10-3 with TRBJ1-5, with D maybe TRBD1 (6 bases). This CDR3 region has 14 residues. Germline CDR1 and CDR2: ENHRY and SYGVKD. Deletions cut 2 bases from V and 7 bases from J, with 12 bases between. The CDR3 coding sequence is TGTGCCATCAGTGAGGGGACAAAAGGACAGCCCCAGCATTTT. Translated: CAISEGTKGQPQHF.

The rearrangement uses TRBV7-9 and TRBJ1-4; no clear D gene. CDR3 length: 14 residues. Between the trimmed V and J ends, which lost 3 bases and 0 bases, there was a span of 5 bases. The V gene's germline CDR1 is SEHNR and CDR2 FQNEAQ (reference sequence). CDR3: CASSFGATNEKLFF. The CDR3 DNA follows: TGTGCCAGCAGCTTTGGAGCAACTAATGAAAAACTGTTTTTT.

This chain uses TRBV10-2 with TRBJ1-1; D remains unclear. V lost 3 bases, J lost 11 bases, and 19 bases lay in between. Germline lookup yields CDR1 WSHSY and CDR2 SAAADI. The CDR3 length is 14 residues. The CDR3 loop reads CASSEYPPRSQAFF. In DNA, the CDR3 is TGCGCCAGCAGTGAATATCCCCCTAGAAGTCAGGCTTTCTTT.